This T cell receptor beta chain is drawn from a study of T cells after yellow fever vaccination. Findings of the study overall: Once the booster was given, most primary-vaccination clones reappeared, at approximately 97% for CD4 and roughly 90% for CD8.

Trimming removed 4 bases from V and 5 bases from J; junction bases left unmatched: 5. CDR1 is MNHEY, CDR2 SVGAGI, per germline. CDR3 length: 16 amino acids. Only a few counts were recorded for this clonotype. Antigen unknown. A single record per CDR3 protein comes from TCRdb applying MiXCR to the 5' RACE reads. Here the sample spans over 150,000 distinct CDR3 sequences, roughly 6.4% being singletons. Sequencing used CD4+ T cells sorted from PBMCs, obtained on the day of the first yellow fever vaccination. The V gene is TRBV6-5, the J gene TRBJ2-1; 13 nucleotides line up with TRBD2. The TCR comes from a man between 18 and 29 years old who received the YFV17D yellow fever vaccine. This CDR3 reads CASSSGLAGVNNEQFF. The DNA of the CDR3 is TGTGCCAGCAGTTCCGGACTAGCGGGGGTCAACAATGAGCAGTTCTTC.